Listed here is a single T cell receptor (beta chain). The sample has other DNA sequences that encode this CDR3 too. This sample stems from a study of cytomegalovirus exposure and HLA in healthy donors. Germline V gene sequence: CDR1 SGHTA, CDR2 FQGNSA. The CDR3 length is 13 residues. V was trimmed by 0 bases and J by 4 bases, leaving 6 bases between them. It was healthy bone marrow donors who served as donors. Primers for the PCR totalled 60 Vbeta and 13 Jbeta. Sequenced by immunoSEQ multiplex PCR; TCRdb stores in-frame clones only, minus some. Of 150,000 or so clones in the sample, more than 75% were seen once.

This TCR derives from a man aged 25 to 40 in good health and CMV-seropositive. Sequenced sample: PBMCs. The J gene is TRBJ2-5, the V gene TRBV7-2, with D unclear. This CDR3 is CASSLARGETQYF. The CDR3 region has the DNA TGTGCCAGCAGCTTAGCCCGAGGAGAGACCCAGTACTTC.